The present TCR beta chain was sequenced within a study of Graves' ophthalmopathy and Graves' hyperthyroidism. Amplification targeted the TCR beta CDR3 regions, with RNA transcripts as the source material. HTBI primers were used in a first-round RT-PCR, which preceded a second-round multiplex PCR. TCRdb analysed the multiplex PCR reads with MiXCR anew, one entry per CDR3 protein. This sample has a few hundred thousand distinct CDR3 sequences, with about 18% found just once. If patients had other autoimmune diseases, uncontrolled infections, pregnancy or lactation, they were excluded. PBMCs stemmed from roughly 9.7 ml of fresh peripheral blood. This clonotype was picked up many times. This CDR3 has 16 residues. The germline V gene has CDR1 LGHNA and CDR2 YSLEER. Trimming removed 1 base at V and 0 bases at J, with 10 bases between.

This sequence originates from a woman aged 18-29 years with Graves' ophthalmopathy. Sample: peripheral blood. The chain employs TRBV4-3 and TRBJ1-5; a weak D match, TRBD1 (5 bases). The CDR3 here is CASSQGLGTSNQPQHF. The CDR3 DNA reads TGCGCCAGCAGCCAAGGTTTGGGGACTAGCAATCAGCCCCAGCATTTT.